The 15 T cell receptor beta chains below were found in one sample sequenced in a study of blood T cell repertoires in COVID-19. Profiling relied on immunoSEQ multiplex PCR, and the TCRdb table lists in-frame clones only, not all of them. The repertoire holds about 120,000 clones, with 70% to 90% as singletons. Sequences were obtained from peripheral blood. Receptors were obtained from a woman aged 45-59 years with acute or convalescent COVID-19.

The chain recombines TRBV7-9 with TRBJ2-1; 12 positions agree with TRBD2. Losses at the gene ends were 1 base for V and 7 bases for J; bases not matched to a gene: 2. This CDR3 spans 15 amino acids. Germline values: CDR1 SEHNR, CDR2 FQNEAQ (reference sequence). The CDR3 coding sequence is TGTGCCAGCAGCTTAGTCGGACTAGCGGGAAATGAGCAGTTCTTC. It specifies CASSLVGLAGNEQFF.

The CDR3, as DNA: TGCGCCAGCAGCCTAACTATAAGACTAGCGGGAGTAAACAATGAGCAGTTCTTC. Translation: CASSLTIRLAGVNNEQFF. This chain uses TRBV5-1 with TRBJ2-1, with 12 bases identical to TRBD2. The CDR3 extends over 18 amino acids. Germline CDR1 reads SGHRS; CDR2 reads YFSETQ. V lost 4 bases to trimming and J lost 5 bases; unmatched junction nucleotides: 13.

The chain is built from TRBV7-2 and TRBJ2-1; 11 bases match TRBD2. Germline loops: CDR1 SGHTA, CDR2 FQGNSA. The V segment lost 4 bases and the J segment 9 bases; nucleotides outside the gene matches: 11. This CDR3 is built from 16 residues. The CDR3: CASSSTLAGAALEQFF. CDR3 sequence (DNA): TGTGCCAGCAGCTCCACACTAGCGGGAGCGGCGCTTGAGCAGTTCTTC.

V is TRBV5-6 and J is TRBJ1-2; D is unresolved. The CDR3 has 17 residues. Germline V gene data show CDR1 as SGHDT and CDR2 as YYEEEE. The ends were cut back, 4 bases at V and 1 base at J, with 20 bases in the middle. The CDR3 DNA reads as TGTGCCAGCAGCCCTAGGGCGGGTATGGTGGGTAACTATGGCTACACCTTC. As protein: CASSPRAGMVGNYGYTF.

This chain uses TRBV30 with TRBJ2-3; D call uncertain. Trimming shortened V by 2 bases and J by 0 bases, and 3 bases separated the two germline ends. The CDR3 runs 12 residues. Germline V gives CDR1 GTSNPN, CDR2 SVGIG (reference sequence). CDR3 protein: CAWSPSTDTQYF. The DNA of the CDR3 is TGTGCCTGGAGTCCTAGCACAGATACGCAGTATTTT.

The J gene is TRBJ2-5, the V gene TRBV6-5; 7 bases line up with TRBD2. This CDR3 contains 14 residues. J lost 4 bases, V lost 5 bases, and 7 bases had no gene match. Germline V gene lookup returns CDR1 MNHEY and CDR2 SVGAGI. The CDR3 DNA reads TGTGCCAGCAGTCCCGGGGGGTTAATAGAGACCCAGTACTTC. This sequence encodes CASSPGGLIETQYF.

The chain is built from TRBV6-5 and TRBJ1-4, with D unresolved. Looked up from germline, CDR1 is MNHEY and CDR2 is SVGAGI. CDR3 size: 12 residues. V lost 4 bases and J lost 6, with 6 bases in between. CDR3 amino acids: CASSFPDEKLFF. In DNA form, the CDR3 reads TGTGCCAGCAGTTTCCCCGATGAAAAACTGTTTTTT.

The rearrangement links TRBV5-4 to TRBJ2-3, with D maybe TRBD2 (5 bases). The germline gives CDR1 SGHNT, CDR2 YYREEE (reference sequence). Trimming pared 2 bases from V and 2 bases from J, leaving 9 bases between. The CDR3 contains 14 residues. CDR3 in DNA: TGTGCCAGCAGCTTCGAGCGGCCCACAGATACGCAGTATTTT. The encoded protein is CASSFERPTDTQYF.

This clone was recorded once. V gene TRBV19 combines with J gene TRBJ2-1, with 9 bases matching TRBD2. Germline values: CDR1 LNHDA, CDR2 SQIVND (reference sequence). V was clipped by 7 bases and J by 12 bases; unmatched bases: 19. The CDR3 is 16 residues long. The CDR3 reads CASTPTSGGSWGVQFF. DNA for the CDR3: TGTGCCAGTACCCCGACTAGCGGCGGGTCCTGGGGGGTGCAGTTCTTC. The full variable domain, rest sourced from reference TRBV19 and TRBJ2-1, is DGGITQSPKYLFRKEGQNVTLSCEQNLNHDAMYWYRQDPGQGLRLIYYSQIVNDFQKGDIAEGYSVSREKKESFPLTVTSAQKNPTAFYLCASTPTSGGSWGVQFFGPGTRLTVL.

This clone has a single count. This sequence joins TRBV6-1 and TRBJ2-7; 7 nucleotides align to TRBD2. This CDR3 spans 16 amino acids. Germline V gene lookup returns CDR1 MNHNS and CDR2 SASEGT. The junction had 7 bases not matched to a gene; V was cut back by 2 bases and J by 0 bases. For the CDR3, the DNA is TGTGCCAGCAGTGAATTGGCTAGCGGACTCTCCTACGAGCAGTACTTC. It is translated as CASSELASGLSYEQYF.

The rearrangement joins TRBV28 to TRBJ2-2, with 7 bases fitting TRBD1. The length of the CDR3 is 15 residues. The germline V gene encodes CDR1 MDHEN and CDR2 SYDVKM. Germline trimming cut 7 bases from V and 3 bases from J; bases unmatched to any gene: 8. The CDR3 DNA follows: TGTGCCAGCAATCGTAGACAGGGCTACACCGGGGAGCTGTTTTTT. Translated, it gives CASNRRQGYTGELFF.

V is TRBV19 and J is TRBJ1-1; 8 bases fit TRBD1. CDR1 LNHDA and CDR2 SQIVND come from the germline V gene (reference sequence). The CDR3 spans 14 residues. With V trimmed by 6 bases and J by 4 bases, 7 bases remained unmatched. The CDR3 region is CASRGAGGRTEAFF. DNA for the CDR3: TGTGCCAGTAGGGGGGCAGGGGGCCGCACTGAAGCTTTCTTT.

This chain connects TRBV9 to TRBJ1-6, with 12 bases aligning to TRBD1. Germline assignment: CDR1 SGDLS and CDR2 YYNGEE. This CDR3 is built from 18 residues. Germline trimming cut 4 bases from V and 7 bases from J; bases unmatched to any gene: 12. The CDR3 loop is CASSPHVGQGARNSPLHF. CDR3 nucleotide sequence: TGTGCCAGCAGCCCCCATGTGGGACAGGGGGCTCGAAATTCACCCCTCCACTTT.

V usage is TRBV13 and J usage is TRBJ2-7; no firm D call. Germline V CDR1 and CDR2: PRHDT, FYEKMQ (reference sequence). The CDR3 length is 15 residues. Trimming stripped 5 bases from V and 2 bases from J, with 16 bases between. Here the CDR3 reads CASSKTLAIPYEQYF. The CDR3 DNA follows: TGTGCCAGCAGCAAGACCTTAGCAATCCCCTACGAGCAGTACTTC.

This chain connects TRBV19 to TRBJ2-5, with a tentative D call TRBD1 (6 bases). V was cut by 2 bases and J by 2 bases, with 12 bases left in between. Germline V gene data show CDR1 as LNHDA and CDR2 as SQIVND (reference sequence). CDR3 length equals 15 residues. The CDR3 protein is CASSISGTWQETQYF. CDR3 nucleotide sequence: TGTGCCAGTAGTATATCCGGGACATGGCAAGAGACCCAGTACTTC.